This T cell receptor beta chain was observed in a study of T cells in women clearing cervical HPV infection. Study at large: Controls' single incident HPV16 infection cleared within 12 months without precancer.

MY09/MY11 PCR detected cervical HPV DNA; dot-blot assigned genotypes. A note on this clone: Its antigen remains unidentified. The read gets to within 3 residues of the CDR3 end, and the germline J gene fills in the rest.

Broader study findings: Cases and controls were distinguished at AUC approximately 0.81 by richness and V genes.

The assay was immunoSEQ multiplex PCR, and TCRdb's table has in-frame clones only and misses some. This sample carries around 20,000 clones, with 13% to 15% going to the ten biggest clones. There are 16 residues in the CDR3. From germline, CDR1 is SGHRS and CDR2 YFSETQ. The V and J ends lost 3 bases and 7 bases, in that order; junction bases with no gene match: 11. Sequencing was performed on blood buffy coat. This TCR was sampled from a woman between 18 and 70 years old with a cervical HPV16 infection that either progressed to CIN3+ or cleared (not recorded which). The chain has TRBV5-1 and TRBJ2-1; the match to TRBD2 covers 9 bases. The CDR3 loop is CASSSEIAGVGNEQFF. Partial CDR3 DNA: TGCGCCAGCAGCTCCGAAATAGCGGGAGTAGGGAATGAG.